This T cell receptor (beta chain) was recovered during a study of T cells of healthy individuals. This CDR3 has 15 residues. V lost 7 bases to trimming and J lost 4 bases; unmatched junction nucleotides: 9. Per the germline V gene, CDR1 is LGHDT and CDR2 is YNNKEL (reference sequence). TCRdb analysed the 5' RACE reads with MiXCR anew, one entry per CDR3 protein. Among some 69,000 distinct CDR3 sequences listed, about a sixth were seen once. This clonotype was counted only a few times. This sequence originates from a human donor in good health. The V and J genes are TRBV3-1 and TRBJ2-3; the match to TRBD2 covers 9 bases. Here the CDR3 DNA reads TGTGCCAGCACCCTAGGACTAGCGAATGCAGATACGCAGTATTTT. This translates into CASTLGLANADTQYF.